Following are 27 T cell receptor beta chains from one sample sequenced in a study of a mutant IDH1 vaccine in newly diagnosed glioma. Indicated time point: week 11, during vaccination. Each dose delivered 300 ug of mutant IDH1 20-mer peptide subcutaneously with imiquimod. Sequencing was performed with immunoSEQ multiplex PCR; in TCRdb, only in-frame clones are kept and a portion is missing. The sample lists about 120,000 clones, 80% occurring once. The antigens for these receptors are not known. The sequencing here drew on PBMCs, taken from a glioma patient whose treatment included an IDH1 peptide vaccine. These TCRs come from a man in his forties with glioma.

The chain recombines TRBV5-1 with TRBJ2-7, with TRBD1 matching over 10 bases. Germline loops: CDR1 SGHRS, CDR2 YFSETQ. The CDR3 has 15 amino acids. V lost 0 bases to trimming and J lost 3 bases; unmatched junction nucleotides: 3. CDR3 loop: CASSLVGDRGYEQYF. In DNA form, the CDR3 reads TGCGCCAGCAGCTTGGTAGGGGACAGGGGCTACGAGCAGTACTTC.

The chain carries TRBV6-5 and TRBJ1-2, with 7 bases fitting TRBD1. The V gene's germline CDR1 is MNHEY and CDR2 SVGAGI. With V trimmed by 0 bases and J by 5 bases, 3 bases remained unmatched. This CDR3 region has 14 residues. CDR3 coding DNA: TGTGCCAGCAGTTACTCAGACAGGGCGTATGGCTACACCTTC. It codes for CASSYSDRAYGYTF.

The rearrangement uses TRBV5-1 and TRBJ2-2, with 9 bases lining up with TRBD1. With 8 bases clipped from V and 1 base from J, the junction kept 6 bases outside the gene matches. The CDR3 contains 15 residues. Germline V gene sequence: CDR1 SGHRS, CDR2 YFSETQ. The CDR3 loop is CASILGQGNTGELFF. CDR3 DNA: TGCGCCAGTATACTGGGACAGGGGAACACCGGGGAGCTGTTTTTT.

V gene TRBV6-5 combines with J gene TRBJ2-6; D gene unclear. Germline CDR1 reads MNHEY; CDR2 reads SVGAGI. CDR3 length: 13 amino acids. V lost 6 bases, J lost 0 bases, and 3 bases lay in between. The CDR3 sequence: CASRPSGANVLTF. In DNA, the CDR3 is TGTGCCAGCAGACCCTCTGGGGCCAACGTCCTGACTTTC.

The chain joins TRBV19 to TRBJ2-5; D is possibly TRBD1 (5 bases). V lost 7 bases and J lost 1, with 10 bases in between. The germline V gene has CDR1 LNHDA and CDR2 SQIVND (reference sequence). This CDR3 is built from 13 residues. CDR3 in amino acids: CASTSGIQETQYF. The CDR3 DNA sequence: TGTGCCAGTACCTCAGGGATCCAAGAGACCCAGTACTTC.

V usage is TRBV4-3 and J usage is TRBJ2-1; the match to TRBD2 covers 12 bases. Trimming took 4 bases from V and 6 from J; bases not matched to a gene: 7. The CDR3 totals 16 residues. CDR1 and CDR2 from the germline V gene are LGHNA and YSLEER. The chain's CDR3 is CASSRPATSGGNEQFF. DNA of the CDR3: TGCGCCAGCAGCCGGCCTGCGACTAGCGGGGGCAATGAGCAGTTCTTC.

This clone occurred a few times. The chain uses TRBV19 and TRBJ1-5; 9 nucleotides align to TRBD1. CDR1 and CDR2 (germline): LNHDA, SQIVND (reference sequence). Losses at the gene ends were 5 bases for V and 5 bases for J; bases not matched to a gene: 4. The CDR3 has 14 residues. The CDR3 DNA is TGTGCCAGTAGTGGGGACAGGGTCGATCAGCCCCAGCATTTT. This translates into CASSGDRVDQPQHF.

The chain uses TRBV5-6 and TRBJ1-3; D is uncertain. The CDR3 loop spans 15 amino acids. Germline V gives CDR1 SGHDT, CDR2 YYEEEE. Trimming removed 2 bases at V and 0 bases at J, with 9 bases between. The CDR3 DNA is TGTGCCAGCAGCTTCATCGGAGACTCTGGAAACACCATATATTTT. Its protein product is CASSFIGDSGNTIYF.

In this sample, this clone turned up a few times. This chain connects TRBV15 to TRBJ2-3; 14 positions match TRBD2. V lost 6 bases and J lost 3; bases outside the gene matches: 8. The CDR3 sequence is 17 residues long. The V gene's germline CDR1 is LNHNV and CDR2 YYDKDF (reference sequence). CDR3 loop: CATSIGTSGRGTDTQYF. The CDR3 DNA is TGTGCCACCAGTATCGGGACTAGCGGGAGAGGAACAGATACGCAGTATTTT.

This clone occurred many times. V and J are TRBV13 and TRBJ2-7; a possible D gene is TRBD1 (6 bases). The CDR3 is 14 residues long. CDR1 PRHDT and CDR2 FYEKMQ come from the germline V gene (reference sequence). With 4 bases removed from V and 2 bases from J, the gap between germline ends came to 12 bases. The CDR3 region is CASSSRTATYEQYF. The DNA of the CDR3 is TGTGCCAGCAGCTCCCGGACAGCAACCTACGAGCAGTACTTC.

This chain uses TRBV10-2 with TRBJ2-1, with 13 positions matching TRBD2. The CDR3 sequence is 15 residues long. CDR1 and CDR2 (germline): WSHSY, SAAADI. Trimming took 7 bases from V and 5 from J; bases not matched to a gene: 5. The CDR3: CASKRTSGGNNEQFF. In DNA, the CDR3 is TGCGCCAGCAAAAGGACTAGCGGGGGAAACAATGAGCAGTTCTTC.

This chain connects TRBV18 to TRBJ1-2; TRBD1 might be the D (6 bases). The CDR3 has 15 residues. V gave up 0 bases and J gave up 8 bases, with 16 bases separating them. Germline V CDR1 and CDR2: KGHSH, LQKENI. DNA for the CDR3: TGTGCCAGCTCACCACCGAGTCAGGGGCCTAGCGGCTACACCTTC. Residues: CASSPPSQGPSGYTF.

This chain joins TRBV7-6 and TRBJ2-3; perhaps TRBD1 as D (5 bases). CDR1 SGHVS and CDR2 FNYEAQ come from the germline V gene. CDR3 length: 16 amino acids. V was trimmed by 5 bases and J by 1 base, leaving 16 bases between them. Here the CDR3 DNA reads TGTGCCAGCAGCCAGAGGCAGGGTACGGGCACAGATACGCAGTATTTT. Protein: CASSQRQGTGTDTQYF.

J is TRBJ1-4 and V is TRBV4-3; 9 nucleotides line up with TRBD1. From germline, CDR1 is LGHNA and CDR2 YSLEER. The CDR3 contains 18 residues. V was clipped by 4 bases and J by 3 bases; unmatched bases: 12. CDR3 in DNA: TGCGCCAGCAGCCGCAACCGACAGGGGGGGACCTCTAATGAAAAACTGTTTTTT. This sequence encodes CASSRNRQGGTSNEKLFF.

V is TRBV4-2 and J is TRBJ1-2; 10 bases map to TRBD1. V shed 2 bases, J shed 4 bases, and the junction held 4 bases outside the gene matches. CDR1 is LGHNA, CDR2 YNFKEQ, per germline. This CDR3 is 15 amino acids long. The CDR3 protein is CASSQPGQGTYGYTF. CDR3 sequence (DNA): TGTGCCAGCAGCCAACCGGGACAGGGGACCTATGGCTACACCTTC.

The genes are TRBV5-1 and TRBJ2-2, with D possibly TRBD1 on 6 matching bases. Trimming removed 0 bases from V and 4 bases from J, with 13 bases in between. This CDR3 is built from 16 residues. Germline V lookup: CDR1 SGHRS, CDR2 YFSETQ. As DNA, the CDR3 is TGCGCCAGCAGCTTGGCTTTAGGCAGGGGCACCGGGGAGCTGTTTTTT. Protein: CASSLALGRGTGELFF.

The chain joins TRBV5-1 to TRBJ2-5; TRBD1 agrees at 10 bases. In germline, CDR1 is SGHRS, CDR2 YFSETQ. V lost 4 bases to trimming and J lost 5 bases; unmatched junction nucleotides: 14. The CDR3 totals 17 residues. For the CDR3, the DNA is TGCGCCAGCAGCCCAGGACAGGGGGTCTCCACAAGGGAGACCCAGTACTTC. It codes for CASSPGQGVSTRETQYF.

This clone was seen more than once but under ten times. V and J are TRBV28 and TRBJ1-5; TRBD1 aligns across 8 bases. Germline lookup yields CDR1 MDHEN and CDR2 SYDVKM. The CDR3 totals 14 residues. Losses at the gene ends were 10 bases for V and 4 bases for J; bases not matched to a gene: 9. DNA of the CDR3: TGTGCCACCCTGACCGACAGGGGTAATCAGCCCCAGCATTTT. Translated, it gives CATLTDRGNQPQHF. The full variable domain, in which reference TRBV28 and TRBJ1-5 provide the parts outside the CDR3, is DVKVTQSSRYLVKRTGEKVFLECVQDMDHENMFWYRQDPGLGLRLIYFSYDVKMKEKGDIPEGYSVSREKKERFSLILESASTNQTSMYLCATLTDRGNQPQHFGDGTRLSIL.

The V gene is TRBV27, the J gene TRBJ2-3; D possibly corresponds to TRBD2 (6 bases). Germline V gene data show CDR1 as MNHEY and CDR2 as SMNVEV (reference sequence). This CDR3 is 15 amino acids long. Trimming took 2 bases from V and 0 from J, leaving 9 bases between them. This chain's CDR3 is CASSLGGVSTDTQYF. Written as DNA, the CDR3 is TGTGCCAGCAGTTTAGGCGGGGTTAGCACAGATACGCAGTATTTT.

J is TRBJ1-5 and V is TRBV19, with TRBD1 as a possible D gene (5 bases). There are 13 residues in the CDR3. The V gene lost 5 bases and the J gene lost 9 bases, with 14 bases spanning the gap. Germline V lookup: CDR1 LNHDA, CDR2 SQIVND (reference sequence). The CDR3 loop reads CASSAEGRGPQHF. In DNA, the CDR3 is TGTGCCAGTAGTGCGGAGGGGCGCGGGCCCCAGCATTTT.

This chain joins TRBV10-2 and TRBJ1-5; no clear D gene. Germline assignment: CDR1 WSHSY and CDR2 SAAADI. V lost 6 bases and J 0 bases, leaving 12 bases between the germline ends. This CDR3 spans 15 amino acids. Here the CDR3 reads CASSQTRFSNQPQHF. DNA for the CDR3: TGCGCCAGCAGCCAGACCCGATTTAGCAATCAGCCCCAGCATTTT.

This chain uses TRBV6-5 with TRBJ2-1, with TRBD2 identical over 7 bases. The CDR3 contains 14 residues. Unmatched junction bases numbered 4, after V lost 8 bases and J lost 0 bases. Germline V gene lookup returns CDR1 MNHEY and CDR2 SVGAGI. CDR3 nucleotide sequence: TGTGCCAGCCGGCGGGGGAGCTCCTACAATGAGCAGTTCTTC. Protein product: CASRRGSSYNEQFF.

This chain links TRBV11-2 with TRBJ2-3, with D maybe TRBD2 (6 bases). The CDR3 is 14 amino acids. V shed 2 bases and J shed 2 bases, with 8 bases lying between them. Germline V CDR1 and CDR2: SGHAT, FQNNGV. CDR3 protein: CASSLRTITDTQYF. The CDR3 DNA follows: TGTGCCAGCAGCTTACGGACTATCACAGATACGCAGTATTTT.

The chain employs TRBV29-1 and TRBJ1-3; D is perhaps TRBD1 (5 bases). Germline V lookup: CDR1 SQVTM, CDR2 ANQGSEA. This CDR3 comprises 17 residues. V was clipped by 3 bases and J by 0 bases, with 18 bases between them. CDR3 in amino acids: CSVEAVGRGYSGNTIYF. Written as DNA, the CDR3 is TGCAGCGTTGAGGCAGTGGGTAGGGGTTACTCTGGAAACACCATATATTTT.

The chain recombines TRBV30 with TRBJ1-1, with D unclear. With 2 bases removed from V and 1 base from J, the gap between germline ends came to 11 bases. Germline lookup yields CDR1 GTSNPN and CDR2 SVGIG (reference sequence). The CDR3 contains 14 residues. CDR3 loop: CAWSPGGWNTEAFF. The CDR3 nucleotides read TGTGCCTGGAGTCCCGGAGGTTGGAACACTGAAGCTTTCTTT. Based on the CDR3 plus reference TRBV30 and TRBJ1-1, the full variable domain is SQTIHQWPATLVQPVGSPLSLECTVEGTSNPNLYWYRQAAGRGLQLLFYSVGIGQISSEVPQNLSASRPQDRQFILSSKKLLLSDSGFYLCAWSPGGWNTEAFFGQGTRLTVV.

V usage is TRBV19 and J usage is TRBJ2-7, with 7 bases lining up with TRBD1. The germline V gene has CDR1 LNHDA and CDR2 SQIVND (reference sequence). V lost 4 bases to trimming and J lost 3 bases; unmatched junction nucleotides: 6. This CDR3 contains 14 residues. CDR3: CASSTPGTDYEQYF. The CDR3 nucleotides are TGTGCCAGTAGTACTCCCGGGACAGACTACGAGCAGTACTTC.

This clone turned up a few times. The genes are TRBV5-6 and TRBJ2-7; 10 bases map to TRBD2. The CDR3 consists of 16 residues. Trimming took 4 bases from V and 4 from J; bases not matched to a gene: 11. Germline V gives CDR1 SGHDT, CDR2 YYEEEE. CDR3 protein: CASSVRASGSRYEQYF. The CDR3 DNA sequence: TGTGCCAGCAGCGTCAGGGCTAGCGGGAGTCGGTACGAGCAGTACTTC.